This TCR beta chain was profiled in a study of blood T cell repertoires in COVID-19. Across the whole study: The United States, Italy and Spain were the sources of the acute and convalescent COVID-19 samples.

The CDR3 length is 12 residues. Germline V gene lookup returns CDR1 SGHAT and CDR2 FQNNGV. The V end lost 5 bases, the J end lost 4 bases, and 9 bases lay between the germline ends. This table comes from immunoSEQ multiplex PCR, and its TCRdb copy is limited to in-frame clones, with some not included. The profile shows nearly 100,000 clones, approximately 84% of them singletons. The clonotype originates from a man in his 70s with acute or convalescent COVID-19. The chain couples TRBV11-2 to TRBJ2-7; tentatively, D is TRBD1 (6 bases). Specimen: peripheral blood. The CDR3, as DNA: TGTGCCAGCAGCCTACAGGGTTACGAGCAGTACTTC. This sequence encodes CASSLQGYEQYF.